Presented here are 18 T cell receptor beta chains from one specimen sequenced in a study of T cell responses to AZD1222 COVID-19 vaccine (dated by TCRdb to the early 2020s). The library was built by means of the immunoSEQ multiplex PCR assay. This immuneACCESS table, as held by TCRdb, lists in-frame sequences with V and J called but not all clones. Of the missing ones, under half trace to an unresolved V gene in checked studies; the others have no known cause. For this sample there are about 86,000 clones; roughly 80% appear just once. Together, the top ten hold around 21% of the sample. The intended sense of this specimen's time point label: baseline before first vaccination. Source: peripheral blood, taken on day 0 of AZD1222 vaccination. These TCRs come from an adult in good health.

The J gene is TRBJ2-7, the V gene TRBV19, with D uncertain. V was cut by 5 bases and J by 2 bases, with 16 bases left in between. The CDR3 sequence is 15 residues long. CDR1 is LNHDA and CDR2 is SQIVND in the germline V gene (reference sequence). CDR3 bases: TGTGCCAGTAGTCCGGGCGGCCAGGCACCCTACGAGCAGTACTTC. Translated: CASSPGGQAPYEQYF.

This chain links TRBV16 with TRBJ1-2; 8 nucleotides agree with TRBD1. Germline trimming cut 4 bases from V and 3 bases from J; bases unmatched to any gene: 1. From germline, CDR1 is KGHSY and CDR2 FQNENV. There are 13 residues in the CDR3. This CDR3 reads CASSPGGDYGYTF. The CDR3 nucleotides read TGTGCCAGCAGCCCAGGGGGCGACTATGGCTACACCTTC.

Ten or more counts support this clone. This chain uses TRBV27 with TRBJ1-5; D is possibly TRBD1 (5 bases). The CDR3 has 16 amino acids. The germline CDR1 and CDR2 sequences are MNHEY and SMNVEV (reference sequence). V was clipped by 3 bases and J by 2 bases, with 14 bases between them. The CDR3 nucleotides are TGTGCCAGCAGTTTCCTGGGGGGAGGCGGCAATCAGCCCCAGCATTTT. The encoded protein is CASSFLGGGGNQPQHF.

This chain joins TRBV5-1 and TRBJ2-5; D remains unclear. In germline, CDR1 is SGHRS, CDR2 YFSETQ. This CDR3 is 14 amino acids long. The V end lost 0 bases, the J end lost 4 bases, and 10 bases lay between the germline ends. CDR3 region: CASSLAQSGETQYF. The CDR3 nucleotides are TGCGCCAGCAGCTTGGCCCAGAGTGGAGAGACCCAGTACTTC.

The CDR3 spells CAWSDGGGAYEQYF. The CDR3 DNA is TGTGCCTGGAGTGACGGGGGGGGAGCCTACGAGCAGTACTTC. The chain links TRBV30 to TRBJ2-7; 8 positions agree with TRBD2. The CDR3 has 14 residues. The junction had 4 bases not matched to a gene; V was cut back by 1 base and J by 2 bases. Per the germline V gene, CDR1 is GTSNPN and CDR2 is SVGIG (reference sequence).

This clone was detected only once. V is TRBV27 and J is TRBJ2-1, with TRBD2 matching 12 bases. The V and J ends lost 8 bases and 4 bases, in that order; junction bases with no gene match: 9. The CDR3 consists of 16 residues. Germline V CDR1 and CDR2: MNHEY, SMNVEV (reference sequence). The CDR3: CASGALAGGRYNEQFF. In DNA form, the CDR3 reads TGTGCCAGCGGAGCCCTAGCGGGAGGGCGGTACAATGAGCAGTTCTTC.

V is TRBV28 and J is TRBJ1-3, with unresolved D. Trimming shortened V by 1 base and J by 1 base, and 8 bases separated the two germline ends. Germline CDR1 reads MDHEN; CDR2 reads SYDVKM. The CDR3 loop spans 15 amino acids. The CDR3 loop reads CASSLSYDSGNTIYF. The DNA for the CDR3 is TGTGCCAGCAGTTTATCGTACGATTCTGGAAACACCATATATTTT. The entire variable domain, with the rest obtained from reference TRBV28 and TRBJ1-3, is as follows: DVKVTQSSRYLVKRTGEKVFLECVQDMDHENMFWYRQDPGLGLRLIYFSYDVKMKEKGDIPEGYSVSREKKERFSLILESASTNQTSMYLCASSLSYDSGNTIYFGEGSWLTVV.

This clone appeared once. This same CDR3 is encoded by further DNA sequences in the sample. The rearrangement joins TRBV7-2 to TRBJ2-3; unclear D gene. The CDR3 is 11 amino acids. Germline loops: CDR1 SGHTA, CDR2 FQGNSA. Trimming removed 6 bases from V and 3 bases from J, with 4 bases in between. Here the CDR3 DNA reads TGTGCCAGCAGAATTACAGATACGCAGTATTTT. It codes for CASRITDTQYF.

CDR3 DNA sequence: TGTGCCAGCACCCCGGGACAGGGGTCTAGCGGGAGTCGGGGTGAGCAGTTCTTC. This gives the protein CASTPGQGSSGSRGEQFF. The chain is built from TRBV27 and TRBJ2-1; D is tentatively TRBD1 or TRBD2 (10 bases each). The CDR3 has 18 residues. The V end was cut by 7 bases, the J end by 9 bases, with 31 bases between. CDR1 is MNHEY and CDR2 is SMNVEV in the germline V gene (reference sequence).

The rearrangement uses TRBV6-5 and TRBJ1-3, with D possibly TRBD1 on 5 matching bases. The CDR3 is 15 residues long. V lost 6 bases to trimming and J lost 1 base, with 13 bases between them. Germline CDR1 MNHEY, CDR2 SVGAGI. The CDR3 spells CASSPGRVSGNTIYF. DNA for the CDR3: TGTGCCAGCAGCCCAGGGAGGGTGTCTGGAAACACCATATATTTT.

The chain links TRBV2 to TRBJ1-2, with D possibly being TRBD1 (6 bases). There are 14 residues in the CDR3. From germline, CDR1 is SNHLY and CDR2 FYNNEI. V shed 5 bases and J shed 7 bases, with 17 bases lying between them. CDR3 in DNA: TGTGCCAGCAGTTCGTACTCCGGGACACTTGGCTACACCTTC. This codes for CASSSYSGTLGYTF.

This chain uses TRBV7-2 with TRBJ2-1; 9 nucleotides line up with TRBD2. Germline V gene sequence: CDR1 SGHTA, CDR2 FQGNSA. The V gene end was trimmed by 1 base and the J gene end by 3 bases; junction bases not matched to a gene: 1. The CDR3 extends over 15 amino acids. The CDR3 sequence is CASSLGSGSYNEQFF. CDR3 nucleotides: TGTGCCAGCAGCTTAGGTAGCGGGAGCTACAATGAGCAGTTCTTC.

The rearrangement joins TRBV30 to TRBJ2-5; 16 positions agree with TRBD2. The CDR3 sequence is 16 residues long. The junction had 7 bases not matched to a gene; V was cut back by 4 bases and J by 5 bases. Germline V gene lookup returns CDR1 GTSNPN and CDR2 SVGIG (reference sequence). The CDR3 nucleotides read TGTGCCTGGACAAGTCCGGGACTAGCGGGAGGGGAGACCCAGTACTTC. This codes for CAWTSPGLAGGETQYF. The full variable domain, its missing parts supplied by reference TRBV30 and TRBJ2-5, is SQTIHQWPATLVQPVGSPLSLECTVEGTSNPNLYWYRQAAGRGLQLLFYSVGIGQISSEVPQNLSASRPQDRQFILSSKKLLLSDSGFYLCAWTSPGLAGGETQYFGPGTRLLVL.

This clone was recorded a few times. The V gene is TRBV4-3, the J gene TRBJ1-4; D uncertain. Per germline, CDR1 LGHNA and CDR2 YSLEER. The CDR3 runs 16 residues. The germline V and J ends were trimmed by 0 bases and 4 bases, with 12 bases remaining between them. Here the CDR3 DNA reads TGCGCCAGCAGCCAAGACAAAGTGAGGGATAATGAAAAACTGTTTTTT. Amino acid sequence: CASSQDKVRDNEKLFF.

The V and J genes are TRBV28 and TRBJ1-6; D is possibly TRBD1 (6 bases). The V gene lost 4 bases and the J gene lost 2 bases, with 12 bases spanning the gap. Germline assignment: CDR1 MDHEN and CDR2 SYDVKM. The CDR3 consists of 16 residues. CDR3 loop: CASSSLGQPYNSPLHF. CDR3 sequence (DNA): TGTGCCAGCAGTTCCCTAGGACAGCCCTATAATTCACCCCTCCACTTT. The full variable domain, rest sourced from reference TRBV28 and TRBJ1-6, is DVKVTQSSRYLVKRTGEKVFLECVQDMDHENMFWYRQDPGLGLRLIYFSYDVKMKEKGDIPEGYSVSREKKERFSLILESASTNQTSMYLCASSSLGQPYNSPLHFGNGTRLTVT.

The chain employs TRBV28 and TRBJ1-1; possible D gene TRBD1, 5 bases. The V gene's germline CDR1 is MDHEN and CDR2 SYDVKM. The CDR3 extends over 15 amino acids. The V end was cut by 2 bases, the J end by 3 bases, with 13 bases between. The CDR3 region is CASSLPGQVHTEAFF. Here the CDR3 DNA reads TGTGCCAGCAGTTTACCCGGACAAGTCCACACTGAAGCTTTCTTT.

V is TRBV6-2 or TRBV6-3 and J is TRBJ1-6; D is uncertain. The CDR3 sequence is 15 residues long. Germline assignment: CDR1 MNHEY and CDR2 SVGEGT. The ends were cut back, 2 bases at V and 11 bases at J, with 16 bases in the middle. CDR3 DNA: TGTGCCAGCAGTTACGCCCCGGGATTGCCCACACCCCTCCACTTT. Protein sequence: CASSYAPGLPTPLHF.

This rearrangement joins TRBV4-1 to TRBJ1-5; tentatively, D is TRBD1 (5 bases). CDR1 and CDR2 from the germline V gene are MGHRA and YSYEKL. The CDR3 has 14 amino acids. Trimming left V 2 bases short and J 9 bases short, with 14 bases between. CDR3 amino acids: CASSQRDSETPQHF. CDR3 nucleotides: TGCGCCAGCAGCCAAAGGGACTCAGAAACGCCCCAGCATTTT.